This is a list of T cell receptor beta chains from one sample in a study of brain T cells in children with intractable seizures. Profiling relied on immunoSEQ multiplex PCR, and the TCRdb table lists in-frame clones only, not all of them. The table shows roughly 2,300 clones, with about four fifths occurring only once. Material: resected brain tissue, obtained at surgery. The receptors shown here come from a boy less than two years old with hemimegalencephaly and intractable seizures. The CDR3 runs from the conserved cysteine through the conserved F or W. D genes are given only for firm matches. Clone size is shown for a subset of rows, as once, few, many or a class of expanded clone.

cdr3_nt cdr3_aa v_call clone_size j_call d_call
TGTGCCAGCAGCTCGGGACTAGCGGGAGTAGGGCTCTCCGTTGAGCAGTTCTTC CASSSGLAGVGLSVEQFF TRBV11-3 - TRBJ2-1 TRBD2
TGCGCCAGCAGTCGAGGGTCGGACACTGAAGCTTTCTTT CASSRGSDTEAFF TRBV23-1 - TRBJ1-1 -
TGTGCCAGCAGCTTTGGGGGGAGGCCCCTAGCCAAAAACATTCAGTACTTC CASSFGGRPLAKNIQYF TRBV7-2 - TRBJ2-4 -
TGTGCCAGCAGCTTGGTTCCAGGAGGAGAGACTGAAGCTTTCTTT CASSLVPGGETEAFF TRBV5-6 - TRBJ1-1 -
TGTGCCAGCATGAACCCGACCGGGGAGCTGTTTTTT CASMNPTGELFF TRBV27 once TRBJ2-2 -
TGTGCCAGCAGCATAGGACAGGCCTACGAGCAGTACTTC CASSIGQAYEQYF TRBV11-2 once TRBJ2-7 TRBD1
TGTGCCAGTAGTATAACGGGGGCAGATACGCAGTATTTT CASSITGADTQYF TRBV19 - TRBJ2-3 -
TGTGCCAGCAGCTTAGCTCGTGCACGCGGCTATGAGCAGTTCTTC CASSLARARGYEQFF TRBV7-9 - TRBJ2-1 -
TGTGCCAGCAGCCCCGGACTAGCGGGAGGGCCAGATACGCAGTATTTT CASSPGLAGGPDTQYF TRBV11-3 - TRBJ2-3 TRBD2
TGTGCCAGCGGGCTAGCGTCAGATACGCAGTATTTT CASGLASDTQYF TRBV3-1/TRBV3-2 - TRBJ2-3 -
TGCGCCAGCAGCTTTGGGCTAGCGGAGGAGACCCAGTACTTC CASSFGLAEETQYF TRBV5-1 - TRBJ2-5 TRBD2
TGTGCCAGCAGTGACCACATCCCAGGGATCGGGGAGCTGTTTTTT CASSDHIPGIGELFF TRBV6-1 - TRBJ2-2 -
TGTGCCAGCAGTCCAGGTTTCGGGGAGCTGTTTTTT CASSPGFGELFF TRBV28 - TRBJ2-2 -
TGTGCCAGCAGCTTGGGACAGACCGATACGCAGTATTTT CASSLGQTDTQYF TRBV5-4 - TRBJ2-3 -
TGTGCCAGACTAGCGGGAGTAGTAAATACGCAGTATTTT CARLAGVVNTQYF TRBV28 - TRBJ2-3 TRBD2